This entry is about one T cell receptor beta chain. The antigen is unknown. The record originates from a study of shared clonotypes between healthy human individuals. Study information: CD8 memory received one plate per donor, CD8 naive two, CD4 memory three and CD4 naive three.

CD8 cells regarded as naive lacked CD45RO, were positively chosen for CCR7, and omitted terminally differentiated effector memory CD45RA+ cells. Healthy adults negative for HIV, lacking recent acute infections or vaccinations, served as donors. The repertoire was sequenced with immunoSEQ multiplex PCR; TCRdb's copy has only in-frame clones and lacks some. Here the sample spans around 1,900,000 clones, 93% being singletons. Trimming took off 1 base at V and 4 bases at J, with 10 bases between the two ends. The CDR3 runs 14 residues. Germline CDR1 reads SEHNR; CDR2 reads FQNEAQ (reference sequence). Study results and caveats: Sample collection involved blood only; tissue repertoires are likely different. Represented genetic and exposure-history diversity was restricted by having few donors.

The clonotype comes from a man younger than 30 in good health. Some clones in this sample may be carry-over from other donors' samples. The chain has TRBV7-9 and TRBJ2-5; the D is unclear. Specimen: naive CD8+ T cells from PBMCs. CDR3 in amino acids: CASSLEFLRETQYF. The CDR3 region has the DNA TGTGCCAGCAGCTTAGAGTTCTTAAGAGAGACCCAGTACTTC.